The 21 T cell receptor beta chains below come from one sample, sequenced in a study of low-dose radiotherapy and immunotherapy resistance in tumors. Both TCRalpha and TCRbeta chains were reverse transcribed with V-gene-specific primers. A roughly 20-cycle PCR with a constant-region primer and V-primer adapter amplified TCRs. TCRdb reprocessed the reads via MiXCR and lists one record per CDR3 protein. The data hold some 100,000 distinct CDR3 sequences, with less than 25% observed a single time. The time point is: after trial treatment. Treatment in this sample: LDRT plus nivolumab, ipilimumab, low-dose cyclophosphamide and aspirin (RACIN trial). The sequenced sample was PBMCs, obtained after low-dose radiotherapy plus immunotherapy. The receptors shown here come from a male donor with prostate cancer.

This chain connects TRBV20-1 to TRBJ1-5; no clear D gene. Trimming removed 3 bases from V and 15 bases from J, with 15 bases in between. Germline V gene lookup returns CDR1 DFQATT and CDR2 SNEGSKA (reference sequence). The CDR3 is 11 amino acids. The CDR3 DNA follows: TGCAGTGCTAGTAGTCACCAAGAGGTGCATTTT. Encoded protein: CSASSHQEVHF.

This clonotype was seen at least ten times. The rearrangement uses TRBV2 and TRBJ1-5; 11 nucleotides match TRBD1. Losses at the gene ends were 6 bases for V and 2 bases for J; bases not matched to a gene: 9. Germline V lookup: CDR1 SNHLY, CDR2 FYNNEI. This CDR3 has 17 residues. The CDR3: CASRPGQGVKGNQPQHF. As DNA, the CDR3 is TGTGCCAGCAGGCCGGGACAGGGGGTCAAGGGCAATCAGCCCCAGCATTTT.

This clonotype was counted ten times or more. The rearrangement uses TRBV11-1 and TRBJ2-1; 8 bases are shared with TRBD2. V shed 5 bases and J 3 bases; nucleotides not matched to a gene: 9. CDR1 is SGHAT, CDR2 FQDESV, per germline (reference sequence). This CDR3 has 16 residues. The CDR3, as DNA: TGTGCCAGCAGCAGAGAGCGGGGGAACAACTACAATGAGCAGTTCTTC. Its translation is CASSRERGNNYNEQFF.

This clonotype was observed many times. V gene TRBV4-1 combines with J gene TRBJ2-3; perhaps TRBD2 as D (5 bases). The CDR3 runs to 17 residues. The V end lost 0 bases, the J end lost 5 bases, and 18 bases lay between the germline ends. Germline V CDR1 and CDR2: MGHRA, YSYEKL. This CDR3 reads CASSQDRLASRVDTQYF. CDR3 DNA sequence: TGCGCCAGCAGCCAAGATAGGCTAGCTTCACGAGTAGATACGCAGTATTTT.

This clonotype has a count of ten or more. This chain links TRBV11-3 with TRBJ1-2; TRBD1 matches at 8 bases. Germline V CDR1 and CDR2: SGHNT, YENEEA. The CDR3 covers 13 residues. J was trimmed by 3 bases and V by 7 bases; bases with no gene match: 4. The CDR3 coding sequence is TGTGCCAGCAACTCGACAGGGGACTATGGCTACACCTTC. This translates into CASNSTGDYGYTF.

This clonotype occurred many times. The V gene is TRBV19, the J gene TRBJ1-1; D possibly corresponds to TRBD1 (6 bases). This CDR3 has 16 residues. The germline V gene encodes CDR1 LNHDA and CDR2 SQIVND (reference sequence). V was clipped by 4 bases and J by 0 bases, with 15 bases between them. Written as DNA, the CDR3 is TGTGCCAGTAGTACCCCGGGGGGCACCATGAACACTGAAGCTTTCTTT. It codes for CASSTPGGTMNTEAFF.

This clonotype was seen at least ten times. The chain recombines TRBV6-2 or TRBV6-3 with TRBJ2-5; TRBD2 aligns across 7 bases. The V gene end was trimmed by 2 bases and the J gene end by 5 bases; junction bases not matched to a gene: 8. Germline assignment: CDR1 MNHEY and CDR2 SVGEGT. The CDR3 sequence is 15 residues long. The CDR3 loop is CASSYPGLDGETQYF. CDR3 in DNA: TGTGCCAGCAGTTACCCCGGACTAGACGGCGAGACCCAGTACTTC.

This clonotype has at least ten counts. As DNA, the CDR3 is TGTGCCAGCAGCTTGGGTCCTAGCGGGGGATACGAGCAGTACTTC. Translation: CASSLGPSGGYEQYF. The J gene is TRBJ2-7, the V gene TRBV5-8; 10 positions match TRBD2. The V gene's germline CDR1 is SGHTS and CDR2 YDEGEE. The CDR3 has 15 residues. V lost 0 bases and J lost 4; bases outside the gene matches: 4.

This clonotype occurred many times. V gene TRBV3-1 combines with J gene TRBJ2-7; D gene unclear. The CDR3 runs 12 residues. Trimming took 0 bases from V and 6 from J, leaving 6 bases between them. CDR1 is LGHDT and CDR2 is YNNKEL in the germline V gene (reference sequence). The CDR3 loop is CASSQDPSEQYF. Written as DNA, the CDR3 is TGTGCCAGCAGCCAAGATCCTAGCGAGCAGTACTTC.

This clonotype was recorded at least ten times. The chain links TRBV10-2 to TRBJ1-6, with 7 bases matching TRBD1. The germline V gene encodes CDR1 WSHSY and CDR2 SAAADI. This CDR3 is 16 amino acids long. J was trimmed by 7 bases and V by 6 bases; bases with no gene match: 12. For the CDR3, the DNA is TGCGCCAGCAGAGACGACAGGGCCCTGGGGAATTCACCCCTCCACTTT. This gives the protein CASRDDRALGNSPLHF.

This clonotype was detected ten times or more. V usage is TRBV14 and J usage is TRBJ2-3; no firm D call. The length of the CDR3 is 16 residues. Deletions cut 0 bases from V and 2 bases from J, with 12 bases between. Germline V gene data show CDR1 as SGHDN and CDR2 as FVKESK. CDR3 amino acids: CASSQDRSSYTDTQYF. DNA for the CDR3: TGTGCCAGCAGCCAAGACCGGTCCTCTTACACAGATACGCAGTATTTT.

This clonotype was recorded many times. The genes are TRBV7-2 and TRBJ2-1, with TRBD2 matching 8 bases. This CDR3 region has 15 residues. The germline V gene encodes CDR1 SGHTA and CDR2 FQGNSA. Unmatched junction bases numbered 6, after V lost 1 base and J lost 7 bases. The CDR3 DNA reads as TGTGCCAGCAGCTTAGTCGGGGGGGCCGGGAATGAGCAGTTCTTC. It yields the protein CASSLVGGAGNEQFF.

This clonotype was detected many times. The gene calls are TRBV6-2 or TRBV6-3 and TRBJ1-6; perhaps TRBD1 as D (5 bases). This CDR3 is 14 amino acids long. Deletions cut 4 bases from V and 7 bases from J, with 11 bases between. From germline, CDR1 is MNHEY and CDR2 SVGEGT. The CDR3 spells CASSLGQTNSPLHF. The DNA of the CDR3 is TGTGCCAGCAGTTTGGGGCAGACCAATTCACCCCTCCACTTT.

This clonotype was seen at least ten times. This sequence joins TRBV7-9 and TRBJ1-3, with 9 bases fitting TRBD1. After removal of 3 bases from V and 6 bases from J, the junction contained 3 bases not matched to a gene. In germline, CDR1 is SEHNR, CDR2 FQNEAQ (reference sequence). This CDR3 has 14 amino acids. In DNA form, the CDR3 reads TGTGCCAGCAGCTTCCGGGACAGGGAAAACACCATATATTTT. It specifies CASSFRDRENTIYF.

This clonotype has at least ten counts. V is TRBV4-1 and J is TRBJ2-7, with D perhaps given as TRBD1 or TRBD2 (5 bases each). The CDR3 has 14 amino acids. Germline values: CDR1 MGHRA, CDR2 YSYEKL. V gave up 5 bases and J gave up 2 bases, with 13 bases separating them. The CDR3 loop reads CASSSSLGAYEQYF. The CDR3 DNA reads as TGCGCCAGCAGCTCAAGTCTGGGGGCCTACGAGCAGTACTTC.

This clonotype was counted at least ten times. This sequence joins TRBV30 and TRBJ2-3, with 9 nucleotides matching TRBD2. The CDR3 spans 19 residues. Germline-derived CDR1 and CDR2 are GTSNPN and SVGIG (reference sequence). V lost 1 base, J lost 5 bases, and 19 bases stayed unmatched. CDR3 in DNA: TGTGCCTGGAGTGGGGGGAACATGGGTGTCGGCGGGGGGGGAGATACGCAGTATTTT. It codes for CAWSGGNMGVGGGGDTQYF.

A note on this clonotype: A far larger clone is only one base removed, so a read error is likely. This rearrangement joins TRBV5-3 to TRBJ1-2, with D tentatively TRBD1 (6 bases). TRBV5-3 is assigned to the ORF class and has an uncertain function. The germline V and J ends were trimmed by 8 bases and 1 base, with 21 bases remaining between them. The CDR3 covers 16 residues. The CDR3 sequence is CASSLGRGRLNYGYTF. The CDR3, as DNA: TGTGCCAGCAGCCTTGGACGGGGGCGGCTTAACTATGGCTACACCTTC.

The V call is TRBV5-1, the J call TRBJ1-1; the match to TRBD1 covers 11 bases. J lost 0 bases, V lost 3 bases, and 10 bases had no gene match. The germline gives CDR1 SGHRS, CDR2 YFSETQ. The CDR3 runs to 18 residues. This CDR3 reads CASSYGQGARQLNTEAFF. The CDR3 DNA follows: TGCGCCAGCAGCTACGGACAGGGGGCTAGACAGCTGAACACTGAAGCTTTCTTT.

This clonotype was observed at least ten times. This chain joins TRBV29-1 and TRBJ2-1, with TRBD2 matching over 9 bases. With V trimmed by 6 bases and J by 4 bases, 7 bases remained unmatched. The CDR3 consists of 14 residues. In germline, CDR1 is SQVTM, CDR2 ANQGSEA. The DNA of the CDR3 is TGCAGCGTAGCCTCTAGCGGGGCTTACAATGAGCAGTTCTTC. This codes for CSVASSGAYNEQFF.

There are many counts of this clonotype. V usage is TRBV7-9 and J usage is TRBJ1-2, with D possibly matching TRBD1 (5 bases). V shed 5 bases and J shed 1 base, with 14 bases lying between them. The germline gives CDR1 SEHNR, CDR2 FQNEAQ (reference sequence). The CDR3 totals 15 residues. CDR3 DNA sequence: TGTGCCAGCAGCCCATCGTTCAGGGATAACTATGGCTACACCTTC. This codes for CASSPSFRDNYGYTF.

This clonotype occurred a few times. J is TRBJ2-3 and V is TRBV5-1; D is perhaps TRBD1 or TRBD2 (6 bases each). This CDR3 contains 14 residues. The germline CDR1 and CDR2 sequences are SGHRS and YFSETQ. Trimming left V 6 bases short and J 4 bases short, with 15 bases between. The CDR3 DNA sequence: TGCGCCAGCAATCGAGAGGGGGGCCCAGATACGCAGTATTTT. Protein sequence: CASNREGGPDTQYF.